The present TCR beta chain was sequenced within a study of CD8+ T cells in alopecia areata. Study in general: Severity was scored as percentage of affected scalp area in treated patients. General study points: While patients received tofacitinib, many expanded lesional clones remained present in scalp and blood. Sharing of TCR sequences between patients (possibly for HLA-related reasons) was less clear than in mice. Both scalp clonality and the expanded CD8+ clones among the top 100 showed a significant decrease with tofacitinib.

This clone turned up a few times. Its matching antigen is unknown. The treatment: oral pan-JAK inhibitor, 5-10 mg twice daily. Isolated RNA was reverse transcribed into cDNA used as the sequencing template. Profiling relied on immunoSEQ multiplex PCR, and the TCRdb table lists in-frame clones only, not all of them. The data contain about 200,000 clones, 58% of them singletons. Trimming pared 2 bases from V and 8 bases from J, leaving 15 bases between. The germline V gene encodes CDR1 SQVTM and CDR2 ANQGSEA. The CDR3 covers 13 residues. This TCR came from a human donor with alopecia areata. This chain uses TRBV29-1 with TRBJ1-2; D is perhaps TRBD1 (5 bases). The specimen comprised CD4+ T cells sorted from blood, sampled at week 24, from a patient treated with tofacitinib. The CDR3 bases are TGCAGCGTTGAACTACGGGACGGCGAGGGCTACACCTTC. This encodes CSVELRDGEGYTF.